Listed below are T cell receptor beta chains from one sample, sequenced in a study of CD4+ T cells in melanoma. Data came from immunoSEQ multiplex PCR; TCRdb stores just in-frame clones and leaves some out. Among about 140,000 clones listed, about 93% were seen once. These receptors were taken from a human donor with melanoma. The CDR3 runs from the conserved cysteine through the conserved F or W. The order of the fields is clone size, D gene, V gene, J gene, CDR3 DNA, CDR3 protein. A D gene is named only where the DNA matches it firmly. Not all rows give a size; the values are once, few, many and, for expanded clones, a class.

clone_size: .; d_call: .; v_call: TRBV30; j_call: TRBJ1-4; cdr3_nt: TGTGCCTGCGGCCGGGAGACTGAAAAACTGTTTTTT; cdr3_aa: CACGRETEKLFF
clone_size: .; d_call: TRBD2; v_call: TRBV5-1; j_call: TRBJ2-3; cdr3_nt: TGCGCCAGCAGCTTGGGACTAGCGGGGGGGGGCACAGATACGCAGTATTTT; cdr3_aa: CASSLGLAGGGTDTQYF
clone_size: .; d_call: .; v_call: TRBV18; j_call: TRBJ1-3; cdr3_nt: TGTGCCAGCTCACCACGTGGGGATGGAAACACCATATATTTT; cdr3_aa: CASSPRGDGNTIYF
clone_size: .; d_call: TRBD2; v_call: TRBV5-1; j_call: TRBJ2-5; cdr3_nt: TGCGCCAGCAGCTTGGGGGCTAGCGGGGGGCCCAAAGAGACCCAGTACTTC; cdr3_aa: CASSLGASGGPKETQYF
clone_size: .; d_call: .; v_call: TRBV7-3; j_call: TRBJ2-2; cdr3_nt: TGTGCCAGCAGCTTAATGGGGGCGCGGGCCGGGGAGCTGTTTTTT; cdr3_aa: CASSLMGARAGELFF
clone_size: .; d_call: .; v_call: TRBV18; j_call: TRBJ2-5; cdr3_nt: TGTGCCAGCTCACCTTCAGCTGCGGGTGAAGAGACCCAGTACTTC; cdr3_aa: CASSPSAAGEETQYF
clone_size: .; d_call: .; v_call: TRBV7-2; j_call: TRBJ1-2; cdr3_nt: TGTGCCAGCAGCTTAGCTTACGGACCTAACTATGGCTACACCTTC; cdr3_aa: CASSLAYGPNYGYTF
clone_size: .; d_call: TRBD1; v_call: TRBV7-2; j_call: TRBJ1-1; cdr3_nt: TGTGCCAGCAGCTTAGCTTCCGGGACAGGATCAATGAACACTGAAGCTTTCTTT; cdr3_aa: CASSLASGTGSMNTEAFF
clone_size: once; d_call: .; v_call: TRBV2; j_call: TRBJ1-1; cdr3_nt: TGTGCCACAGCGCCCGGGGGGCGGACGACTGAAGCTTTCTTT; cdr3_aa: CATAPGGRTTEAFF
clone_size: .; d_call: TRBD2; v_call: TRBV18; j_call: TRBJ2-2; cdr3_nt: TGTGCCAGCTCACCACGCGGGGGGCTTGTCGGGGAGCTGTTTTTT; cdr3_aa: CASSPRGGLVGELFF
clone_size: few; d_call: TRBD2; v_call: TRBV5-4; j_call: TRBJ2-5; cdr3_nt: TGTGCCAGCAGCCCGACTAGCGGGGACCAAGAGACCCAGTACTTC; cdr3_aa: CASSPTSGDQETQYF
clone_size: .; d_call: TRBD1; v_call: TRBV5-4; j_call: TRBJ1-1; cdr3_nt: TGTGCCAGCAGCTTGAGGACAGGGGACACTGAAGCTTTCTTT; cdr3_aa: CASSLRTGDTEAFF
clone_size: few; d_call: .; v_call: TRBV6-1; j_call: TRBJ2-1; cdr3_nt: TGTGCCAGCAGTGAAAGATTCAGCTCCTACAATGAGCAGTTCTTC; cdr3_aa: CASSERFSSYNEQFF
clone_size: .; d_call: .; v_call: TRBV13; j_call: TRBJ2-5; cdr3_nt: TGTGCCAGCAGCTTAAAATGGGATGTGTACCAAGAGACCCAGTACTTC; cdr3_aa: CASSLKWDVYQETQYF
clone_size: .; d_call: TRBD1; v_call: TRBV7-9; j_call: TRBJ1-6; cdr3_nt: TGTGCCAGCAGGGGGACAGGGTCGTTTTCACCCCTCCACTTT; cdr3_aa: CASRGTGSFSPLHF
clone_size: once; d_call: .; v_call: TRBV5-4; j_call: TRBJ1-6; cdr3_nt: TGTGCCAGCAGCTTGATCGGGGAGAGGTTAAATTCACCCCTCCACTTT; cdr3_aa: CASSLIGERLNSPLHF
clone_size: .; d_call: .; v_call: TRBV7-2; j_call: TRBJ2-2; cdr3_nt: TGTGCCAGCAGCTCCTTCCGGGACTCTCTCACCGGGGAGCTGTTTTTT; cdr3_aa: CASSSFRDSLTGELFF
clone_size: .; d_call: .; v_call: TRBV4-1; j_call: TRBJ2-7; cdr3_nt: TGCGCCAGCAGCCAAGATTCGATGTCGGACAGCAACTACGAGCAGTACTTC; cdr3_aa: CASSQDSMSDSNYEQYF
clone_size: .; d_call: TRBD2; v_call: TRBV25-1; j_call: TRBJ2-5; cdr3_nt: TGTGCCAGCAGTGAATCGGCAGCGGGGGAGTACCAAGAGACCCAGTACTTC; cdr3_aa: CASSESAAGEYQETQYF
clone_size: .; d_call: .; v_call: TRBV4-2; j_call: TRBJ1-2; cdr3_nt: TGTGCCAGCAGCCCGCTGGGGGGCGCCGGCTACACCTTC; cdr3_aa: CASSPLGGAGYTF
clone_size: .; d_call: TRBD1; v_call: TRBV19; j_call: TRBJ1-4; cdr3_nt: TGTGCCAGTACCCCATGGACAGGACGCGCAACTAATGAAAAACTGTTTTTT; cdr3_aa: CASTPWTGRATNEKLFF
clone_size: .; d_call: TRBD2; v_call: TRBV4-2; j_call: TRBJ2-5; cdr3_nt: TGTGCCAGCAGCCAAGAGAGCGGGGCAGAGACCCAGTACTTC; cdr3_aa: CASSQESGAETQYF
clone_size: once; d_call: .; v_call: TRBV2; j_call: TRBJ1-1; cdr3_nt: TGTGCCAGCCTCGGGGAAATGAACACTGAAGCTTTCTTT; cdr3_aa: CASLGEMNTEAFF
clone_size: .; d_call: TRBD1; v_call: TRBV5-6; j_call: TRBJ2-7; cdr3_nt: TGTGCCAGGGGTGGGACAGGGCATTACGAGCAGTACTTC; cdr3_aa: CARGGTGHYEQYF
clone_size: .; d_call: TRBD2; v_call: TRBV6-5; j_call: TRBJ2-7; cdr3_nt: TGTGCCAGCAGTTATTCACTAGCGGGGCCCTACGAGCAGTACTTC; cdr3_aa: CASSYSLAGPYEQYF
clone_size: .; d_call: .; v_call: TRBV11-3; j_call: TRBJ1-2; cdr3_nt: TGTGCCAGCAGCTTAGATCGGGTGTACTATGGCTACACCTTC; cdr3_aa: CASSLDRVYYGYTF
clone_size: few; d_call: .; v_call: TRBV18; j_call: TRBJ2-5; cdr3_nt: TGTGCCAGCTCACGGTTACAAGAGACCCAGTACTTC; cdr3_aa: CASSRLQETQYF
clone_size: .; d_call: TRBD2; v_call: TRBV5-4; j_call: TRBJ2-1; cdr3_nt: TGTGCCAGCAGCAAAGGAACTAGCGGGGGAAATGAGCAGTTCTTC; cdr3_aa: CASSKGTSGGNEQFF
clone_size: .; d_call: .; v_call: TRBV6-5; j_call: TRBJ1-2; cdr3_nt: TGTGCCAGCAGTTACTCAGGGGTTGGCTACACCTTC; cdr3_aa: CASSYSGVGYTF
clone_size: .; d_call: .; v_call: TRBV9; j_call: TRBJ2-3; cdr3_nt: TGTGCCAGCAATCCCATAGCGGCGTCCACAGATACGCAGTATTTT; cdr3_aa: CASNPIAASTDTQYF
clone_size: once; d_call: .; v_call: TRBV18; j_call: TRBJ1-2; cdr3_nt: TGTGCCAGCTCACCAGACAGGACAGCAAACTATGGCTACACCTTC; cdr3_aa: CASSPDRTANYGYTF
clone_size: .; d_call: TRBD1; v_call: TRBV6-6; j_call: TRBJ1-5; cdr3_nt: TGTGCCAGCACGTCGGGACAGGGCAATCAGCCCCAGCATTTT; cdr3_aa: CASTSGQGNQPQHF
clone_size: .; d_call: .; v_call: TRBV6-6; j_call: TRBJ2-3; cdr3_nt: TGTGCCAGCAGCGCCCGGGATACGCAGTATTTT; cdr3_aa: CASSARDTQYF
clone_size: .; d_call: TRBD2; v_call: TRBV7-2; j_call: TRBJ2-3; cdr3_nt: TGTGCCAGCAGCCCCAAAGGACGGGGCGGGGGATTAAGTAAGGGTACGCAGTATTTT; cdr3_aa: CASSPKGRGGGLSKGTQYF
clone_size: .; d_call: .; v_call: TRBV29-1; j_call: TRBJ1-2; cdr3_nt: TGCAGCGTAGCCTTTTTCGGGCTATACACCTTC; cdr3_aa: CSVAFFGLYTF
clone_size: .; d_call: TRBD1; v_call: TRBV5-8; j_call: TRBJ2-1; cdr3_nt: TGTGCCAGCAGCCAGGGACAGGTAAACGGGAATGAGCAGTTCTTC; cdr3_aa: CASSQGQVNGNEQFF
clone_size: .; d_call: TRBD2; v_call: TRBV19; j_call: TRBJ2-1; cdr3_nt: TGTGCCAGTAGTATAGTGCCCCTGACTAGCGGGGGTAGTGAGCAGTTCTTC; cdr3_aa: CASSIVPLTSGGSEQFF
clone_size: few; d_call: .; v_call: TRBV5-6; j_call: TRBJ1-1; cdr3_nt: TGTGCCAGCAGCCGAGGGACTGAAGCTTTCTTT; cdr3_aa: CASSRGTEAFF
clone_size: .; d_call: .; v_call: TRBV6-5; j_call: TRBJ2-3; cdr3_nt: TGTGCCAGCAGTTACGGAGGGGGGCCCGGAGATACGCAGTATTTT; cdr3_aa: CASSYGGGPGDTQYF
clone_size: .; d_call: TRBD2; v_call: TRBV18; j_call: TRBJ2-2; cdr3_nt: TGTGCCAGCTCATCATCCCTAGCGGCCGGGGAGCTGTTTTTT; cdr3_aa: CASSSSLAAGELFF
clone_size: .; d_call: TRBD2; v_call: TRBV4-2; j_call: TRBJ2-1; cdr3_nt: TGTGCCAGCAGCCAAGATCTGGGGGCAGCGGGGGGAGAAGAGCAGTTCTTC; cdr3_aa: CASSQDLGAAGGEEQFF
clone_size: .; d_call: TRBD2; v_call: TRBV6-1; j_call: TRBJ2-7; cdr3_nt: TGTGCCAGCAGGACTAGCGGGGGGTACGAGCAGTACTTC; cdr3_aa: CASRTSGGYEQYF
clone_size: .; d_call: .; v_call: TRBV13; j_call: TRBJ2-7; cdr3_nt: TGTGCCAGCAGCTTAGGCCTCCCTTTCGGTCCGGAGACCTACGAGCAGTACTTC; cdr3_aa: CASSLGLPFGPETYEQYF
clone_size: .; d_call: TRBD1; v_call: TRBV5-1; j_call: TRBJ2-2; cdr3_nt: TGCGCCAGCAGCCATCAGGGACAGACCGGGGCCGGGGAGCTGTTTTTT; cdr3_aa: CASSHQGQTGAGELFF
clone_size: .; d_call: .; v_call: TRBV7-3; j_call: TRBJ2-5; cdr3_nt: TGTGCCAGCAGCGCGGGCCCTTTAGGGGAGACCCAGTACTTC; cdr3_aa: CASSAGPLGETQYF
clone_size: .; d_call: .; v_call: TRBV5-1; j_call: TRBJ1-1; cdr3_nt: TGCGCCAGCAGCCCCGAAGGGAACACTGAAGCTTTCTTT; cdr3_aa: CASSPEGNTEAFF
clone_size: .; d_call: .; v_call: TRBV2; j_call: TRBJ1-4; cdr3_nt: TGTGCCAGCAGTTCCGACCAGAATGAAAAACTGTTTTTT; cdr3_aa: CASSSDQNEKLFF
clone_size: .; d_call: .; v_call: TRBV13; j_call: TRBJ2-5; cdr3_nt: TGTGCCAGCAGCTTAGGTCCAGTGGGGTCAATCTTAGAGACCCAGTACTTC; cdr3_aa: CASSLGPVGSILETQYF
clone_size: once; d_call: .; v_call: TRBV29-1; j_call: TRBJ2-5; cdr3_nt: TGCAGCGTTGGGGCCAGGGATTACCAAGAGACCCAGTACTTC; cdr3_aa: CSVGARDYQETQYF
clone_size: .; d_call: .; v_call: TRBV2; j_call: TRBJ2-6; cdr3_nt: TGTGCCAGCAGGAGGGGGGTCGGTGGGGCCAACGTCCTGACTTTC; cdr3_aa: CASRRGVGGANVLTF
clone_size: .; d_call: .; v_call: TRBV11-2; j_call: TRBJ2-5; cdr3_nt: TGTGCCAGCACCCGTACCGCAACGGGGGAGACCCAGTACTTC; cdr3_aa: CASTRTATGETQYF
clone_size: .; d_call: .; v_call: TRBV2; j_call: TRBJ2-3; cdr3_nt: TGTGCCAGCCTTGGGGATACGCAGTATTTT; cdr3_aa: CASLGDTQYF
clone_size: .; d_call: .; v_call: TRBV28; j_call: TRBJ1-6; cdr3_nt: TGTGCCAGCAGTGGCCCCTTGGACAGAGTGCCCCTCCACTTT; cdr3_aa: CASSGPLDRVPLHF
clone_size: few; d_call: TRBD1; v_call: TRBV15; j_call: TRBJ1-4; cdr3_nt: TGTGCCACCAGCAGAGTAGGGACAGGGAAGAATGAAAAACTGTTTTTT; cdr3_aa: CATSRVGTGKNEKLFF
clone_size: .; d_call: .; v_call: TRBV5-5; j_call: TRBJ1-1; cdr3_nt: TGTGCCAGCAGCTTGGAGGTGAACACTGAAGCTTTCTTT; cdr3_aa: CASSLEVNTEAFF